This T cell receptor beta chain is drawn from a study of CXCR3-negative and CXCR3-positive naive CD8 T cells. Study-level findings and limits: PBMCs showed partially decreased CXCR3 expression after cryopreservation, and most assays used fresh PBMCs. TRB CDR3s of CXCR3-positive naive cells were more hydrophobic than those of CXCR3-negative naive cells. Similar TRBV-TRBJ gene usage was seen in naive CXCR3-negative and CXCR3-positive cells, but not in memory cells.

Germline V gives CDR1 DFQATT, CDR2 SNEGSKA (reference sequence). The CDR3 is 15 amino acids. The study made its TRB cDNA libraries by 5' RACE, adding UMI labels. TCRdb re-called the 5' RACE reads, yielding one record per CDR3 amino acid sequence without DNA. The repertoire shows about 150,000 distinct CDR3 sequences; the top ten hold around 0.5%. About this clonotype itself: Antigen: not known.

This sequence was found in a human donor in good health. Some clones in this sample may be carry-over from other donors' samples. Specimen: naive CXCR3+ CD8+ T cells from blood. The subset was: CD45RO-CCR7+CD27+CD95- naive CD8+ T cells expressing CXCR3 (TNR3+). The chain recombines TRBV20-1 with TRBJ2-5; TCRdb picks TRBD2, but there is no DNA to check that call. The CDR3 protein is CSARAGLAESETQYF.